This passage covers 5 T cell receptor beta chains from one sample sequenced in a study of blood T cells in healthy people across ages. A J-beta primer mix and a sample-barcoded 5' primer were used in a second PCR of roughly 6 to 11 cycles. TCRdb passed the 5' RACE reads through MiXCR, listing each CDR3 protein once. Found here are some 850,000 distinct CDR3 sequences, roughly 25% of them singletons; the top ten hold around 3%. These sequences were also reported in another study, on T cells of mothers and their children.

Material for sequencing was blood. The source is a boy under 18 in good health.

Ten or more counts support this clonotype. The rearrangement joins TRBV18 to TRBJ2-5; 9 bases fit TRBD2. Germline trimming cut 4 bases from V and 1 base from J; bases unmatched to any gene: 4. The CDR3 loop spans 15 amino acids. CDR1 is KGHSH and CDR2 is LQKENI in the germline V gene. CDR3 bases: TGTGCCAGCTCACGCGGCGGGGGGGTCCAAGAGACCCAGTACTTC. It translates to CASSRGGGVQETQYF.

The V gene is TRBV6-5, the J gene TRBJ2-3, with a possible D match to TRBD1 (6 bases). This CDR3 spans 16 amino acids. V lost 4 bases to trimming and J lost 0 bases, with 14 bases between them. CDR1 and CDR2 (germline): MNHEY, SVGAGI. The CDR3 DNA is TGTGCCAGCAGTTTTTCCAGGGGAACTAGCACAGATACGCAGTATTTT. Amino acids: CASSFSRGTSTDTQYF.

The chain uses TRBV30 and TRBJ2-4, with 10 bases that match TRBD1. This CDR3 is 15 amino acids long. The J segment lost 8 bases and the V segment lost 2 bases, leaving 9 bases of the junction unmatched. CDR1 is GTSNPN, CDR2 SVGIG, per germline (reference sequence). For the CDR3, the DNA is TGTGCCTGGAGTTTTGGGACAGGGGACCGGGACATTCAGTACTTC. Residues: CAWSFGTGDRDIQYF.

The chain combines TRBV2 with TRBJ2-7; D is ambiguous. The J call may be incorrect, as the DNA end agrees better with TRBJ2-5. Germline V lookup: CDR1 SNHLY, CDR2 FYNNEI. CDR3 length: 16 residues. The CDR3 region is CASSELGRLSGETQYF. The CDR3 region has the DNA TGTGCCAGCAGTGAACTGGGTAGACTTTCCGGAGAGACCCAGTACTTC.

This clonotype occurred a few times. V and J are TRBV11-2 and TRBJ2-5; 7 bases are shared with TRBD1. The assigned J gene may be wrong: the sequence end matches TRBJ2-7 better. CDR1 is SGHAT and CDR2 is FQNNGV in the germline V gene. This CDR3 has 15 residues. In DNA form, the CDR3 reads TGTGCCAGCAACCGACAGGGCCTCGTGGGGGACGAGCAGTACTTC. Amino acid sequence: CASNRQGLVGDEQYF.